A single sample is the source of the 20 T cell receptor beta chains below, sequenced in a study of shared clonotypes between healthy human individuals (dated by TCRdb to 2019 to 2021). The library was generated by the immunoSEQ multiplex PCR assay. TCRdb holds this immuneACCESS table with in-frame rearrangements only. Some clones are missing; in checked studies, unresolved V genes explain under half, and the rest has no known cause. The sample records 2 million to 2.5 million clones, roughly 90% of which are singletons. The ten largest clonotypes hold approximately 0.39% of the sample. The material sequenced was naive CD4+ T cells from PBMCs. In light of the paper, this sample's cell subset or site label describes: CD45RA+ positively selected. The receptors originated from a man between 18 and 29 years old in good health. Some clones in this sample may be carry-over from other donors' samples.

The chain combines TRBV6-1 with TRBJ2-7; TRBD2 is a possible D gene (5 bases). This CDR3 comprises 13 residues. Trimming removed 4 bases at V and 6 bases at J, with 13 bases between. Germline loops: CDR1 MNHNS, CDR2 SASEGT. In DNA, the CDR3 is TGTGCCAGCAGTGCGGGAAGAGAGTTCGAGCAGTACTTC. It yields the protein CASSAGREFEQYF.

The chain carries TRBV5-1 and TRBJ1-5; D ambiguous. Germline V lookup: CDR1 SGHRS, CDR2 YFSETQ. The CDR3 has 15 amino acids. Trimming shortened V by 0 bases and J by 2 bases, and 9 bases separated the two germline ends. The CDR3: CASSLGGNGNQPQHF. CDR3 nucleotides: TGCGCCAGCAGCTTGGGAGGAAACGGCAATCAGCCCCAGCATTTT.

The chain uses TRBV6-5 and TRBJ1-2, with D perhaps matching TRBD1 (5 bases). Trimming pared 2 bases from V and 8 bases from J, leaving 12 bases between. The CDR3 totals 13 residues. Germline CDR1 MNHEY, CDR2 SVGAGI. This CDR3 is CASSYDRTYGYTF. The CDR3 region has the DNA TGTGCCAGCAGTTACGACAGAACCTACGGCTACACCTTC.

The table lists this clone with a count of one. CDR3 loop: CASSYARARGLYGYTF. DNA for the CDR3: TGTGCCAGCAGTTACGCGAGGGCCAGGGGACTCTATGGCTACACCTTC. The chain uses TRBV6-5 and TRBJ1-2; the D gene is possibly TRBD1 (6 bases). V lost 2 bases, J lost 4 bases, and 17 bases lay in between. Germline assignment: CDR1 MNHEY and CDR2 SVGAGI. This CDR3 region has 16 residues.

In this sample, this clone turned up once. V and J are TRBV7-3 and TRBJ1-6, with D possibly being TRBD1 (5 bases). Deletions cut 3 bases from V and 7 bases from J, with 13 bases between. Germline V lookup: CDR1 SGHTA, CDR2 FQGTGA. The CDR3 consists of 15 residues. The CDR3 bases are TGTGCCAGCAGCTTGGGGGTTGGGGCCAATTCACCCCTCCACTTT. Protein product: CASSLGVGANSPLHF. Full variable domain (remainder filled in from reference TRBV7-3 and TRBJ1-6): GAGVSQTPSNKVTEKGKYVELRCDPISGHTALYWYRQSLGQGPEFLIYFQGTGAADDSGLPNDRFFAVRPEGSVSTLKIQRTERGDSAVYLCASSLGVGANSPLHFGNGTRLTVT.

The chain carries TRBV11-2 and TRBJ2-6; D is unresolved. The CDR3 covers 17 residues. Trimming stripped 1 base from V and 0 bases from J, with 10 bases between. Per germline, CDR1 SGHAT and CDR2 FQNNGV. CDR3: CASSLGVGISGANVLTF. CDR3 in DNA: TGTGCCAGCAGCTTAGGGGTGGGGATCTCTGGGGCCAACGTCCTGACTTTC.

V is TRBV10-3 and J is TRBJ1-2; 10 positions match TRBD1. V was pared by 8 bases and J by 8 bases, with 11 bases of the junction left unmatched. Per the germline V gene, CDR1 is ENHRY and CDR2 is SYGVKD. This CDR3 is 14 amino acids long. This CDR3 is CAIGTGALLSGYTF. Here the CDR3 DNA reads TGTGCCATCGGGACAGGGGCCCTCTTGAGCGGCTACACCTTC.

This clone was detected only a few times. The chain uses TRBV10-1 and TRBJ2-1, with a possible D match to TRBD2 (6 bases). The length of the CDR3 is 16 residues. Per the germline V gene, CDR1 is WNHNN and CDR2 is SYGVQD (reference sequence). Trimming shortened V by 0 bases and J by 1 base, and 10 bases separated the two germline ends. CDR3 coding DNA: TGCGCCAGCAGTGAGTCGGAGGGAATTTCCTACAATGAGCAGTTCTTC. It yields the protein CASSESEGISYNEQFF.

This clone was seen only once. The same CDR3 is also encoded by other DNA sequences in this sample. The CDR3 protein is CASSYRGEQYF. As DNA, the CDR3 is TGTGCCAGCAGTTACCGAGGCGAGCAGTACTTC. The chain carries TRBV6-5 and TRBJ2-7; D call uncertain. Trimming took off 2 bases at V and 6 bases at J, with 5 bases between the two ends. Per the germline V gene, CDR1 is MNHEY and CDR2 is SVGAGI. The CDR3 consists of 11 residues.

The V gene is TRBV7-3, the J gene TRBJ2-1, with 10 positions matching TRBD2. The CDR3 runs 15 residues. Germline V gene sequence: CDR1 SGHTA, CDR2 FQGTGA. V gave up 5 bases and J gave up 10 bases; unmatched junction bases: 11. The CDR3 nucleotides read TGTGCCAGCAGCCCCACAGGGCTAGCGGGAGTCGAGCAGTTCTTC. Translated, it gives CASSPTGLAGVEQFF.

The chain has TRBV18 and TRBJ2-7, with 7 bases identical to TRBD1. V lost 3 bases to trimming and J lost 6 bases; unmatched junction nucleotides: 8. CDR3 length: 14 amino acids. Germline CDR1 and CDR2: KGHSH and LQKENI. The CDR3 here is CASSPPGQSLEQYF. The CDR3 DNA follows: TGTGCCAGCTCACCGCCGGGACAGTCCCTCGAGCAGTACTTC. Variable domain in full (rest from reference TRBV18 and TRBJ2-7): NAGVMQNPRHLVRRRGQEARLRCSPMKGHSHVYWYRQLPEEGLKFMVYLQKENIIDESGMPKERFSAEFPKEGPSILRIQQVVRGDSAAYFCASSPPGQSLEQYFGPGTRLTVT.

This chain joins TRBV30 and TRBJ2-7; 7 positions match TRBD2. From germline, CDR1 is GTSNPN and CDR2 SVGIG (reference sequence). With 1 base clipped from V and 1 base from J, the junction kept 4 bases outside the gene matches. There are 14 residues in the CDR3. The CDR3 here is CAWSGLAVSYEQYF. The DNA of the CDR3 is TGTGCCTGGAGTGGGCTAGCGGTTTCCTACGAGCAGTACTTC.

The rearrangement uses TRBV4-1 and TRBJ1-1; D is perhaps TRBD1 (6 bases). The CDR3 runs to 15 residues. Trimming stripped 0 bases from V and 8 bases from J, with 16 bases between. CDR1 and CDR2 from the germline V gene are MGHRA and YSYEKL. CDR3 bases: TGCGCCAGCAGCCAAGAACGGGCGGGGGCAAGGGAAGCTTTCTTT. Translated: CASSQERAGAREAFF.

This rearrangement joins TRBV27 to TRBJ1-2; unclear D gene. From germline, CDR1 is MNHEY and CDR2 SMNVEV (reference sequence). The CDR3 has 16 residues. V shed 5 bases and J shed 4 bases, with 20 bases lying between them. In nucleotides, the CDR3 is TGTGCCAGCAGTCCAGCGCCCGGACGGTCGGGCTATGGCTACACCTTC. Protein: CASSPAPGRSGYGYTF.

J is TRBJ2-5 and V is TRBV2, with D possibly being TRBD1 or TRBD2 (5 bases each). The CDR3 runs 15 residues. Trimming pared 5 bases from V and 5 bases from J, leaving 18 bases between. Looked up from germline, CDR1 is SNHLY and CDR2 is FYNNEI. CDR3 sequence: CASSPGTTSGETQYF. The DNA for the CDR3 is TGTGCCAGCAGTCCCGGGACCACCTCCGGGGAGACCCAGTACTTC.

Regarding this clone: Other DNA sequences in this specimen translate into the identical CDR3. V and J are TRBV7-3 and TRBJ1-1, with unresolved D. This CDR3 has 14 amino acids. V lost 2 bases and J 2 bases, leaving 9 bases between the germline ends. Germline lookup yields CDR1 SGHTA and CDR2 FQGTGA. This CDR3 is CASSLGGRNTEAFF. The CDR3 coding sequence is TGTGCCAGCAGCTTAGGTGGACGAAACACTGAAGCTTTCTTT.

For this clone: Other nucleotide sequences from this sample produce the same CDR3. V usage is TRBV5-1 and J usage is TRBJ2-1; the D gene is possibly TRBD1 (6 bases). CDR1 SGHRS and CDR2 YFSETQ come from the germline V gene. The CDR3 contains 13 residues. The V gene lost 1 base and the J gene lost 7 bases, with 9 bases spanning the gap. CDR3 nucleotides: TGCGCCAGCAGCTTGACAGGGTGGAATGAGCAGTTCTTC. The encoded protein is CASSLTGWNEQFF.

The chain's CDR3 is CASSHSGGYNEQFF. In DNA form, the CDR3 reads TGTGCCAGCAGCCATAGCGGGGGTTACAATGAGCAGTTCTTC. The chain uses TRBV11-3 and TRBJ2-1, with TRBD2 identical over 9 bases. The CDR3 covers 14 residues. Looked up from germline, CDR1 is SGHNT and CDR2 is YENEEA. V dropped 5 bases and J dropped 4; count of bases not matched to a gene: 3. The full variable domain, with the rest looked up from reference TRBV11-3 and TRBJ2-1, is EAGVVQSPRYKIIEKKQPVAFWCNPISGHNTLYWYLQNLGQGPELLIRYENEEAVDDSQLPKDRFSAERLKGVDSTLKIQPAELGDSAVYLCASSHSGGYNEQFFGPGTRLTVL.

J is TRBJ1-4 and V is TRBV5-1; no clear D. This CDR3 has 14 residues. Germline V lookup: CDR1 SGHRS, CDR2 YFSETQ. V gave up 2 bases and J gave up 0 bases, with 5 bases separating them. CDR3 protein: CASSFMTTNEKLFF. In nucleotides, the CDR3 is TGCGCCAGCAGCTTCATGACAACTAATGAAAAACTGTTTTTT.

This clone was seen a single time. The chain couples TRBV25-1 to TRBJ1-1; 7 nucleotides align to TRBD1. This CDR3 spans 15 amino acids. Germline CDR1 reads MGHDK; CDR2 reads SYGVNS. J lost 0 bases, V lost 0 bases, and 1 base had no gene match. DNA for the CDR3: TGTGCCAGCAGTGAATATACAGGGGTGAACACTGAAGCTTTCTTT. It encodes CASSEYTGVNTEAFF.